Listed below are T cell receptor beta chains from one sample, sequenced in a study of T cell changes during pregnancy in multiple sclerosis. Using immunoSEQ multiplex PCR, the repertoire was profiled, and TCRdb retains in-frame clones only, with some absent. Of about 40,000 clones in the sample, more than 85% were seen once. The material sequenced was CD8+ T cells from peripheral blood mononuclear cells, taken before pregnancy. The receptors come from a female donor with multiple sclerosis, enrolled in a pregnancy study. Each CDR3 is given with its conserved first and last residue.

V gene,J gene,CDR3 protein
TRBV7-9,TRBJ1-1,CASSPGWGENTEAFF
TRBV11-2,TRBJ2-7,CASSEGGYEQYF
TRBV15,TRBJ1-1,CATSRLQGLNTEAFF
TRBV27,TRBJ2-7,CASSLGLLPYEQYF
TRBV7-9,TRBJ2-2,CASSSPTGDTGELFF
TRBV15,TRBJ1-1,CATSYEGGAEAFF
TRBV29-1,TRBJ2-1,CSALPREGYNEQFF
TRBV11-2,TRBJ2-5,CASSLTAGWVETQYF
TRBV28,TRBJ1-5,CASTPGAGGRTNQPQHF
TRBV27,TRBJ2-4,CASRGENIQYF
TRBV5-5,TRBJ2-1,CASSFGVYEQFF
TRBV29-1,TRBJ2-3,CSVVSVSRGTDTQYF
TRBV4-1,TRBJ1-5,CASSQYTNQPQHF
TRBV15,TRBJ2-1,CATSAGTSGNYEQFF
TRBV19,TRBJ2-1,CASSPGVHEQFF
TRBV29-1,TRBJ2-6,CSVGGLIPGSGANVLTF
TRBV19,TRBJ1-1,CASSISLNTEAFF
TRBV30,TRBJ1-3,CAWYEGLNTIYF
TRBV10-3,TRBJ2-1,CATFPGVANEQFF
TRBV7-8,TRBJ2-1,CASSLGRGESRSYNEQFF
TRBV2,TRBJ1-2,CASMGRNYGYTF
TRBV5-1,TRBJ2-2,CASSLVGTGGATGELFF
TRBV10-3,TRBJ2-1,CAISDPSDWNGQFF
TRBV7-8,TRBJ2-1,CASSSSGHNEQFF
TRBV7-9,TRBJ2-5,CASSTGQGRRQETQYF
TRBV7-8,TRBJ1-1,CASSLAGTGGYGDTEAFF
TRBV28,TRBJ1-1,CASSFGGTEAFF
TRBV25-1,TRBJ1-1,CASSAQAEAFF
TRBV13,TRBJ1-1,CASSGPGTGNTEAFF
TRBV13,TRBJ2-1,CASSYTDSPYNEQFF
TRBV10-3,TRBJ2-1,CAISDSASGYNEQFF